This T cell receptor (beta chain) was sequenced for a study of blood T cell repertoires in COVID-19. The wider study: Samples taken during acute and convalescent COVID-19 were collected in the United States, Italy and Spain. Nucleic acid was either cDNA or gDNA, and it came from T cells, B-cell-depleted T cells, or PBMCs.

The table came from immunoSEQ multiplex PCR; TCRdb's copy has only in-frame clones and leaves some out. This table has a few hundred thousand clones, less than 85% appearing once. This clone is a singleton in its sample. Individuals aged about 18 to 100 years were recruited from approximately 24 US areas. There are 14 residues in the CDR3. The sequencing input was PBMCs or T cells enriched from blood (not recorded which). This TCR came from a man aged 40-49 years who had recovered from COVID-19. The genes are TRBV21-1 and TRBJ2-5; the table gives TRBD1 as D, unverified against the DNA. TRBV21-1 is described as a pseudogene. The CDR3 region has the DNA TGTGCCAGCAGCATAAGGGGGATACAAGAGACCCAGTACTTC. Translated: CASSIRGIQETQYF.